A single sample is the source of the 9 T cell receptor beta chains below, sequenced in a study of cytomegalovirus exposure and HLA in healthy donors. 60 Vbeta and 13 Jbeta primers were used in PCR. Assay: immunoSEQ multiplex PCR; the TCRdb copy retains only in-frame clones and omits some. The top ten hold less than 0.85% of the sample, which has around 170,000 clones, approximately 78% seen once. Source material: PBMCs. These receptors were taken from a woman aged 18-29 years in good health and CMV-seronegative.

This chain joins TRBV5-1 and TRBJ1-6; TRBD1 is a possible D gene (6 bases). CDR1 is SGHRS and CDR2 is YFSETQ in the germline V gene. Trimming shortened V by 4 bases and J by 7 bases, and 9 bases separated the two germline ends. This CDR3 spans 13 amino acids. Here the CDR3 DNA reads TGCGCCAGCAGCCCAGGGGAGAATTCACCCCTCCACTTT. Amino acids: CASSPGENSPLHF.

Concerning this clone: Other DNA sequences in the same sample also yield this CDR3. V gene TRBV4-2 combines with J gene TRBJ1-2, with unresolved D. The V gene lost 0 bases and the J gene lost 7 bases, with 9 bases spanning the gap. CDR1 is LGHNA, CDR2 YNFKEQ, per germline. The CDR3 loop spans 13 amino acids. CDR3 sequence reads: CASSQDPLSGYTF. The DNA for the CDR3 is TGTGCCAGCAGCCAAGATCCCCTGAGTGGCTACACCTTC.

The chain carries TRBV6-5 and TRBJ1-6; D perhaps matches TRBD1 (5 bases). The V and J ends lost 9 bases and 8 bases respectively, with 8 bases between them. The CDR3 contains 11 residues. CDR1 MNHEY and CDR2 SVGAGI come from the germline V gene. This CDR3 reads CARVRDSPLHF. The CDR3 bases are TGTGCCAGAGTCAGGGATTCACCCCTCCACTTT.

This rearrangement joins TRBV6-6 to TRBJ2-7; the D gene is possibly TRBD2 (6 bases). CDR1 and CDR2 (germline): MNHNY, SVGAGI (reference sequence). CDR3 length equals 13 residues. V lost 4 bases and J lost 2, with 9 bases in between. CDR3 nucleotides: TGTGCCAGCAGTTTAGGGACTGCCTACGAGCAGTACTTC. It specifies CASSLGTAYEQYF.

The gene calls are TRBV27 and TRBJ2-1; 10 bases fit TRBD2. V shed 7 bases, J shed 8 bases, and the junction held 11 bases outside the gene matches. Germline V gene data show CDR1 as MNHEY and CDR2 as SMNVEV (reference sequence). This CDR3 has 15 residues. The DNA of the CDR3 is TGTGCCAGCATCTTACCTAGCGGGAGAGGCGATGAGCAGTTCTTC. Translated, it gives CASILPSGRGDEQFF.

The chain couples TRBV5-6 to TRBJ1-3, with D possibly being TRBD1 (6 bases). The V and J ends lost 1 base and 8 bases respectively, with 13 bases between them. The CDR3 contains 14 residues. The germline CDR1 and CDR2 sequences are SGHDT and YYEEEE. The CDR3 coding sequence is TGTGCCAGCAGCTTGCTTGGGGGCGCCTACACCATATATTTT. Amino acids: CASSLLGGAYTIYF.

This clone was seen a single time. The chain is built from TRBV19 and TRBJ1-2; TRBD1 agrees at 9 bases. The germline V gene encodes CDR1 LNHDA and CDR2 SQIVND (reference sequence). Unmatched junction bases numbered 8, after V lost 5 bases and J lost 7 bases. This CDR3 is built from 14 residues. DNA for the CDR3: TGTGCCAGTAGTCCGGGACAGGGAATAGGTGGCTACACCTTC. It codes for CASSPGQGIGGYTF. Complete variable domain (other parts from reference TRBV19 and TRBJ1-2): DGGITQSPKYLFRKEGQNVTLSCEQNLNHDAMYWYRQDPGQGLRLIYYSQIVNDFQKGDIAEGYSVSREKKESFPLTVTSAQKNPTAFYLCASSPGQGIGGYTFGSGTRLTVV.

The chain joins TRBV7-2 to TRBJ1-1; no clear D. This CDR3 is built from 15 residues. Looked up from germline, CDR1 is SGHTA and CDR2 is FQGNSA. The V gene lost 7 bases and the J gene lost 0 bases, with 15 bases spanning the gap. The CDR3 region is CASTVSLGVNTEAFF. In DNA form, the CDR3 reads TGTGCCAGCACCGTAAGCTTAGGAGTGAACACTGAAGCTTTCTTT. Combining the CDR3 with reference TRBV7-2 and TRBJ1-1 gives the whole variable domain GAGVSQSPSNKVTEKGKDVELRCDPISGHTALYWYRQSLGQGLEFLIYFQGNSAPDKSGLPSDRFSAERTGGSVSTLTIQRTQQEDSAVYLCASTVSLGVNTEAFFGQGTRLTVV.

This chain links TRBV11-1 with TRBJ1-1; TRBD1 agrees at 7 bases. Per germline, CDR1 SGHAT and CDR2 FQDESV (reference sequence). This CDR3 region has 14 residues. V lost 6 bases and J lost 1; bases outside the gene matches: 5. The CDR3 DNA reads TGTGCCAGCAGGAGGGGACAGACGAACACTGAAGCTTTCTTT. This translates into CASRRGQTNTEAFF.